This TCR beta chain was recorded in a study of neurological immune-mediated disorders. Via MiXCR, TCRdb re-called the 5' RACE reads, giving one row per CDR3 protein. In the table there are 50,000 or so distinct CDR3 sequences, 3% to 3.5% of which are singletons. This clonotype was detected ten times or more. The sequence came from a woman aged 60 to 75 with multiple sclerosis. The sample comprised PBMCs.

The CDR3 region has the DNA TGCGCCAGCAGCTTTGCGGGACAAGGCTCCTACAATGAGCAGTTCTTC. Translating it yields CASSFAGQGSYNEQFF. This chain joins TRBV5-1 and TRBJ2-1, with D possibly called TRBD1 or TRBD2 (6 bases each). The V end was cut by 2 bases, the J end by 0 bases, with 12 bases between. Germline CDR1 SGHRS, CDR2 YFSETQ. The CDR3 extends over 16 amino acids. Complete variable domain (other parts from reference TRBV5-1 and TRBJ2-1): KAGVTQTPRYLIKTRGQQVTLSCSPISGHRSVSWYQQTPGQGLQFLFEYFSETQRNKGNFPGRFSGRQFSNSRSEMNVSTLELGDSALYLCASSFAGQGSYNEQFFGPGTRLTVL.